Shown below are 27 T cell receptor beta chains from a single sample sequenced in a study of blood T cell repertoires in COVID-19 (dated by TCRdb to the early 2020s). Library creation used the immunoSEQ multiplex PCR assay. This immuneACCESS table, as held by TCRdb, lists in-frame sequences with V and J called but not all clones. Of the missing ones, under half trace to an unresolved V gene in checked studies; the others have no known cause. The sample table shows under 200,000 clones, and around 80% are seen once. Jointly, the top ten make up around 7.8% of the sample. Sequenced: PBMCs or T cells enriched from blood (not recorded which). The source is a man aged 45-65 years who had recovered from COVID-19.

The chain carries TRBV11-2 and TRBJ2-7; D gene uncertain. V lost 0 bases and J lost 2, with 8 bases in between. The CDR3 length is 14 residues. In germline, CDR1 is SGHAT, CDR2 FQNNGV. As DNA, the CDR3 is TGTGCCAGCAGCTTAGATCTGGCAGCCTACGAGCAGTACTTC. Amino acids: CASSLDLAAYEQYF.

This clone was detected only once. This chain connects TRBV18 to TRBJ1-2; a weak D match, TRBD1 (6 bases). V was cut by 6 bases and J by 8 bases, with 19 bases left in between. The length of the CDR3 is 14 residues. Germline V gene sequence: CDR1 KGHSH, CDR2 LQKENI. This CDR3 reads CASSPLGGGGGYTF. The CDR3 nucleotides are TGTGCCAGCTCGCCCCTAGGCGGGGGCGGCGGCTACACCTTC.

The V call is TRBV7-8, the J call TRBJ1-4; 10 positions match TRBD1. From germline, CDR1 is SGHVS and CDR2 FQNEAQ. The length of the CDR3 is 14 residues. Losses at the gene ends were 1 base for V and 8 bases for J; bases not matched to a gene: 1. CDR3 sequence: CASSLGTGGEKLFF. As DNA, the CDR3 is TGTGCCAGCAGCTTAGGGACAGGGGGGGAAAAACTGTTTTTT.

Only one count was recorded for this clone. The gene calls are TRBV28 and TRBJ1-2; 9 bases match TRBD1. The trim removed 7 bases at V and 1 base at J, leaving 10 bases unmatched. The CDR3 has 16 amino acids. Germline loops: CDR1 MDHEN, CDR2 SYDVKM. The CDR3 spells CASTQTGTGLNYGYTF. The CDR3 nucleotides read TGTGCCAGCACTCAAACCGGGACAGGGCTTAACTATGGCTACACCTTC.

CDR3 sequence: CASSQPRGRVGNTIYF. The DNA for the CDR3 is TGTGCCAGCTCCCAACCCAGGGGGCGAGTCGGAAACACCATATATTTT. V and J are TRBV18 and TRBJ1-3; TRBD1 agrees at 8 bases. The germline CDR1 and CDR2 sequences are KGHSH and LQKENI. This CDR3 contains 16 residues. The J segment lost 4 bases and the V segment lost 6 bases, leaving 11 bases of the junction unmatched.

This chain connects TRBV9 to TRBJ2-2; 10 bases line up with TRBD2. V lost 0 bases to trimming and J lost 4 bases; unmatched junction nucleotides: 6. This CDR3 has 17 residues. Germline CDR1 reads SGDLS; CDR2 reads YYNGEE. CDR3 sequence: CASSVVAGGGGTGELFF. In DNA, the CDR3 is TGTGCCAGCAGCGTAGTAGCGGGGGGCGGCGGCACCGGGGAGCTGTTTTTT.

The chain joins TRBV3-1 (or the pseudogene TRBV3-2) to TRBJ2-1; 9 bases agree with TRBD2. This CDR3 contains 18 residues. Germline assignment: CDR1 LGHDT and CDR2 YNNKEL (reference sequence). Trimming took 0 bases from V and 10 from J; bases not matched to a gene: 16. The CDR3 region has the DNA TGTGCCAGCAGCCAAGATCCTAGCGGGGCGGGCCCAATGCGGGAGCAGTTCTTC. It translates to CASSQDPSGAGPMREQFF.

The chain has TRBV11-2 and TRBJ2-2; TRBD1 matches at 9 bases. The CDR3 loop spans 15 amino acids. The germline CDR1 and CDR2 sequences are SGHAT and FQNNGV. V trimming: 7 bases; J trimming: 2 bases; junction bases outside the gene matches: 5. This CDR3 is CASNTGGLNTGELFF. The CDR3 coding sequence is TGTGCCAGCAACACAGGGGGCCTTAACACCGGGGAGCTGTTTTTT. The complete variable domain, with remaining parts taken from reference TRBV11-2 and TRBJ2-2, reads EAGVAQSPRYKIIEKRQSVAFWCNPISGHATLYWYQQILGQGPKLLIQFQNNGVVDDSQLPKDRFSAERLKGVDSTLKIQPAKLEDSAVYLCASNTGGLNTGELFFGEGSRLTVL.

This clone has at least ten counts. V and J are TRBV29-1 and TRBJ1-3; D unresolved. The CDR3 has 13 residues. Germline V CDR1 and CDR2: SQVTM, ANQGSEA. Between the trimmed V and J ends, which lost 5 bases and 1 base, there was a span of 9 bases. Here the CDR3 DNA reads TGCAGCGTTTGGACTGATTCTGGAAACACCATATATTTT. Protein: CSVWTDSGNTIYF. The whole variable domain, filled in from reference TRBV29-1 and TRBJ1-3, reads SAVISQKPSRDICQRGTSLTIQCQVDSQVTMMFWYRQQPGQSLTLIATANQGSEATYESGFVIDKFPISRPNLTFSTLTVSNMSPEDSSIYLCSVWTDSGNTIYFGEGSWLTVV.

The chain uses TRBV6-5 and TRBJ2-1; 9 positions match TRBD2. Germline assignment: CDR1 MNHEY and CDR2 SVGAGI. The ends lost 10 bases at V and 7 bases at J; junction bases unmatched: 14. The CDR3 runs to 15 residues. In DNA form, the CDR3 reads TGTGCCACCGGAGGTGTCGCGGGGGGGCAAAATGAGCAGTTCTTC. It encodes CATGGVAGGQNEQFF.

A single count supports this clone. The chain has TRBV5-4 and TRBJ1-5; 7 bases match TRBD1. The germline CDR1 and CDR2 sequences are SGHNT and YYREEE (reference sequence). The CDR3 totals 16 residues. Trimming removed 0 bases from V and 2 bases from J; junction bases left unmatched: 5. The CDR3 loop is CASSLAGGSGNQPQHF. CDR3 in DNA: TGTGCCAGCAGCTTGGCAGGGGGTTCCGGCAATCAGCCCCAGCATTTT.

V usage is TRBV5-1 and J usage is TRBJ1-1, with D possibly TRBD1 on 6 matching bases. Trimming cost V 2 bases and J 4 bases, with 6 bases left between them. CDR1 and CDR2 (germline): SGHRS, YFSETQ. This CDR3 is 12 amino acids long. Here the CDR3 DNA reads TGCGCCAGCAGCTTACAGGGCACTGAAGCTTTCTTT. Translation gives CASSLQGTEAFF. The full variable domain, with the rest looked up from reference TRBV5-1 and TRBJ1-1, is KAGVTQTPRYLIKTRGQQVTLSCSPISGHRSVSWYQQTPGQGLQFLFEYFSETQRNKGNFPGRFSGRQFSNSRSEMNVSTLELGDSALYLCASSLQGTEAFFGQGTRLTVV.

This clone was counted only a few times. The chain links TRBV6-5 to TRBJ2-7, with a tentative D call TRBD2 (6 bases). The germline V gene encodes CDR1 MNHEY and CDR2 SVGAGI. The CDR3 has 15 amino acids. With 7 bases removed from V and 0 bases from J, the gap between germline ends came to 16 bases. The CDR3 reads CASTPTGRGSYEQYF. CDR3 in DNA: TGTGCCAGCACCCCTACCGGGCGGGGCTCCTACGAGCAGTACTTC.

The chain couples TRBV4-1 to TRBJ1-1; 7 nucleotides align to TRBD1. Trimming removed 2 bases from V and 8 bases from J; junction bases left unmatched: 5. Germline loops: CDR1 MGHRA, CDR2 YSYEKL. There are 13 residues in the CDR3. CDR3 in DNA: TGCGCCAGCAGCCAACTCCAGGGGGAAGAAGCTTTCTTT. This translates into CASSQLQGEEAFF.

V and J are TRBV9 and TRBJ1-2; tentatively, D is TRBD1 (5 bases). CDR3 size: 15 residues. CDR1 is SGDLS, CDR2 YYNGEE, per germline. The germline V and J ends were trimmed by 1 base and 4 bases, with 14 bases remaining between them. CDR3 amino acids: CASSVSGGSIYGYTF. In DNA form, the CDR3 reads TGTGCCAGCAGCGTATCGGGGGGTAGTATCTATGGCTACACCTTC.

The chain employs TRBV4-1 and TRBJ2-7, with TRBD2 matching 12 bases. Germline CDR1 MGHRA, CDR2 YSYEKL. This CDR3 has 16 amino acids. V gave up 3 bases and J gave up 2 bases; unmatched junction bases: 5. DNA for the CDR3: TGCGCCAGCAGCCACGTGACTAGCGGGGGAGCCTACGAGCAGTACTTC. The encoded protein is CASSHVTSGGAYEQYF.

This chain links TRBV2 with TRBJ1-5, with D tentatively TRBD1 (5 bases). This CDR3 has 13 residues. V lost 8 bases and J lost 7, with 15 bases in between. From germline, CDR1 is SNHLY and CDR2 FYNNEI. The CDR3 loop reads CASAVQVRQPQHF. The CDR3 DNA is TGTGCCAGCGCGGTACAGGTCAGGCAGCCCCAGCATTTT.

The rearrangement uses TRBV6-5 and TRBJ1-2; tentative D call: TRBD1 (5 bases). CDR1 and CDR2 (germline): MNHEY, SVGAGI. V gave up 4 bases and J gave up 8 bases, with 14 bases separating them. The CDR3 covers 13 residues. The CDR3 here is CASSSSGFEGYTF. The DNA of the CDR3 is TGTGCCAGCAGTTCTTCAGGGTTCGAGGGCTACACCTTC.

A single count supports this clone. The chain uses TRBV4-3 and TRBJ2-5; TRBD2 matches 12 bases. V lost 3 bases, J lost 5 bases, and 4 bases stayed unmatched. The CDR3 length is 15 residues. Per the germline V gene, CDR1 is LGHNA and CDR2 is YSLEER. CDR3: CASSQQTSGGETQYF. The CDR3 coding sequence is TGCGCCAGCAGCCAGCAGACTAGCGGGGGTGAGACCCAGTACTTC.

The chain couples TRBV5-6 to TRBJ1-2, with TRBD1 as a possible D gene (5 bases). Trimming pared 0 bases from V and 4 bases from J, leaving 10 bases between. Germline V gene data show CDR1 as SGHDT and CDR2 as YYEEEE. The CDR3 has 14 amino acids. CDR3 bases: TGTGCCAGCAGCTTGGCCGGGGGAACCTATGGCTACACCTTC. It yields the protein CASSLAGGTYGYTF.

The chain recombines TRBV18 with TRBJ1-1, with unresolved D. The CDR3 is made up of 14 amino acids. Germline V gene data show CDR1 as KGHSH and CDR2 as LQKENI. Trimming took 4 bases from V and 5 from J, leaving 14 bases between them. Written as DNA, the CDR3 is TGTGCCAGCTCACAGACCACGGGCGGGACTGAAGCTTTCTTT. This codes for CASSQTTGGTEAFF.

The chain recombines TRBV6-5 with TRBJ1-2; TRBD1 matches at 9 bases. Germline CDR1 MNHEY, CDR2 SVGAGI. The CDR3 is 15 residues long. Unmatched junction bases numbered 12, after V lost 6 bases and J lost 7 bases. The CDR3 DNA reads as TGTGCCAGCAGGAAGGGGGACAGGGCGCTTTCTGGCTACACCTTC. This codes for CASRKGDRALSGYTF.

This chain connects TRBV12-3 or TRBV12-4 to TRBJ1-5, with D uncertain. CDR3 size: 13 residues. With 6 bases removed from V and 0 bases from J, the gap between germline ends came to 6 bases. The CDR3 sequence: CASRYSSNQPQHF. The CDR3 DNA is TGTGCCAGCAGATACAGTAGCAATCAGCCCCAGCATTTT.

The chain employs TRBV7-9 and TRBJ1-1; the D is unclear. From germline, CDR1 is SEHNR and CDR2 FQNEAQ (reference sequence). The CDR3 extends over 15 amino acids. Trimming removed 5 bases at V and 0 bases at J, with 13 bases between. The CDR3 sequence is CASSARGSVNTEAFF. CDR3 DNA: TGTGCCAGCAGCGCACGCGGGAGCGTGAACACTGAAGCTTTCTTT.

The V and J genes are TRBV11-2 and TRBJ2-7; D might be TRBD2 (6 bases). The V end lost 3 bases, the J end lost 7 bases, and 19 bases lay between the germline ends. Looked up from germline, CDR1 is SGHAT and CDR2 is FQNNGV. The CDR3 is made up of 15 amino acids. The CDR3 reads CASSLIGAPSGEQYF. As DNA, the CDR3 is TGTGCCAGCAGCTTGATTGGGGCCCCGAGCGGGGAGCAGTACTTC.

The chain employs TRBV27 and TRBJ2-7; D possibly corresponds to TRBD1 (6 bases). Germline lookup yields CDR1 MNHEY and CDR2 SMNVEV (reference sequence). The CDR3 is 15 residues long. The ends were cut back, 2 bases at V and 6 bases at J, with 17 bases in the middle. Here the CDR3 reads CASSLQSAGVREQYF. The CDR3 DNA follows: TGTGCCAGCAGTTTACAATCGGCAGGGGTGCGCGAGCAGTACTTC.

V gene TRBV7-2 combines with J gene TRBJ2-1; possibly TRBD2 for D (6 bases). CDR1 is SGHTA and CDR2 is FQGNSA in the germline V gene. The CDR3 is made up of 15 amino acids. Trimming pared 1 base from V and 3 bases from J, leaving 10 bases between. The CDR3: CASSLGGTLYNEQFF. CDR3 nucleotide sequence: TGTGCCAGCAGCTTAGGCGGGACCCTCTACAATGAGCAGTTCTTC.